These T cell receptor beta chains were read from a single sample in a study of T cells in Graves' hyperthyroidism and ophthalmopathy. MiXCR, run by TCRdb on the multiplex PCR reads, gives a single entry per CDR3 protein. The sample lists 280,000 or so distinct CDR3 sequences, 25% seen once, with roughly a quarter in the top ten. Sequencing was performed on blood. The receptor set was obtained from a man between 35 and 55 years old with Graves' hyperthyroidism that later progressed to Graves' ophthalmopathy. Each CDR3 is given without its conserved first and last residue. The D gene is left open where the match is weak.

V gene	J gene	D gene	CDR3 length	CDR3 protein
TRBV11-2	TRBJ2-5	TRBD2	15	ASSWGGGGRATETQY
TRBV4-3	TRBJ1-5	.	13	ASSQDWGSNQPQH
TRBV20-1	TRBJ2-2	.	17	SARFPSGAGGANTGELF
TRBV7-9	TRBJ2-6	.	11	ASSPVGANVLT
TRBV20-1	TRBJ2-5	.	11	SASPIPRETQY
TRBV5-1	TRBJ2-5	TRBD1	14	ASSLRPGQGEETQY
TRBV7-6	TRBJ2-5	.	16	ASSLAGGTATLQETQY
TRBV5-6	TRBJ1-2	.	12	ASMILQQFYGYT
TRBV11-2	TRBJ2-1	TRBD1	9	ASSPWDRTV
TRBV9	TRBJ2-5	TRBD2	18	ASSGDREGVGLAGVETQY
TRBV12-3/TRBV12-4	TRBJ2-7	.	12	ASSRAGTSYEQY
TRBV5-4	TRBJ1-1	.	12	ASSLQSRNTEAF
TRBV2	TRBJ2-2	TRBD2	14	ASSENSGSWAGELF
TRBV7-2	TRBJ2-2	.	13	ASSLAGAGTGELF
TRBV12-5	TRBJ2-2	TRBD1	13	ASGTQGARVGELF
TRBV11-2	TRBJ2-7	.	13	ASSPITGTRYEQY
TRBV20-1	TRBJ1-2	.	9	SARLRHGYT
TRBV6-2/TRBV6-3	TRBJ1-5	TRBD1	13	ASRNGQGHNQPQH
TRBV11-2	TRBJ1-1	.	12	ASSLIEGLAEAF
TRBV12-3/TRBV12-4	TRBJ1-5	.	15	ASSLTGLVAQRQPQH
TRBV19	TRBJ2-7	.	12	ASSQGGGFYEQY